This T cell receptor (beta chain) was identified in a study of CD8+ T cells in alopecia areata. Remarks on this clone: Its matching antigen is unknown.

In alopecia areata patients, both lesional scalp punch biopsies and peripheral blood were collected. Investigators sorted PBMCs to obtain both CD4+ and CD8+ T cells. Points from the study as a whole: Although TCR sharing was seen in mice, sharing across patients was less clear, possibly for HLA-related reasons. Clonality exceeded that of normal scalp in lesional scalp, most notably in alopecia totalis/universalis.

Germline lookup yields CDR1 MDHEN and CDR2 SYDVKM. The V end lost 7 bases, the J end lost 4 bases, and 8 bases lay between the germline ends. The CDR3 runs to 12 residues. cDNA reverse transcribed from extracted RNA served as the sequencing template. Clones were sequenced by immunoSEQ multiplex PCR, and TCRdb holds only the in-frame ones, with some missing. The sample consists of over 200,000 clones, around 62% of them appearing once. The source material was CD4+ T cells sorted from blood, sampled at week 0. The sequence derives from a human donor with alopecia areata. The rearrangement joins TRBV28 to TRBJ1-5, with D hard to call. The chain's CDR3 is CASKTQNQPQHF. CDR3 nucleotides: TGTGCCAGCAAAACACAAAATCAGCCCCAGCATTTT.